The rows below give T cell receptor beta chains drawn from one sample of a study of T cells after yellow fever vaccination. TCRdb called the 5' RACE reads again in MiXCR, with one record for every CDR3 protein. The sample holds 110,000 to 150,000 distinct CDR3 sequences; about 7% are singletons and the top ten take under 0.7%. This material consisted of CD4+ T cells sorted from PBMCs, taken 10 days after the yellow fever booster vaccination. The source is a man aged 25-45 years who received the YFV17D yellow fever vaccine. Both conserved end residues are part of each CDR3. Each record gives: J gene, V gene, clone size, CDR3 protein. The listing skips clone size in some rows; elsewhere it reads once, few, many or a size class.

j_gene: TRBJ2-2
v_gene: TRBV7-2
abundance: -
CDR3aa: CASSLYDKELFF

j_gene: TRBJ1-1
v_gene: TRBV19
abundance: many
CDR3aa: CASSIVGRNTEAFF

j_gene: TRBJ1-2
v_gene: TRBV7-2
abundance: many
CDR3aa: CASSPSLPIGYTF

j_gene: TRBJ2-6
v_gene: TRBV5-6
abundance: many
CDR3aa: CASSGTGAGANVLTF

j_gene: TRBJ1-1
v_gene: TRBV29-1
abundance: many
CDR3aa: CSVVREGAFF

j_gene: TRBJ2-1
v_gene: TRBV7-2
abundance: many
CDR3aa: CASSKQGNEQFF

j_gene: TRBJ2-5
v_gene: TRBV20-1
abundance: few
CDR3aa: CSAPQGYETQYF

j_gene: TRBJ2-1
v_gene: TRBV5-1
abundance: many
CDR3aa: CASSLASGRTEQFF

j_gene: TRBJ2-5
v_gene: TRBV7-2
abundance: many
CDR3aa: CASSRMERGETQYF

j_gene: TRBJ2-1
v_gene: TRBV14
abundance: many
CDR3aa: CASSHVDPGLAGIRSYNEQFF

j_gene: TRBJ1-6
v_gene: TRBV2
abundance: few
CDR3aa: CASSYREGSSPLHF

j_gene: TRBJ2-1
v_gene: TRBV11-3
abundance: -
CDR3aa: CASSRGRAGVEEQFF

j_gene: TRBJ2-3
v_gene: TRBV6-2/TRBV6-3
abundance: many
CDR3aa: CASSYAASGSKVQYF

j_gene: TRBJ2-1
v_gene: TRBV7-2
abundance: many
CDR3aa: CASSFKNEQFF

j_gene: TRBJ1-1
v_gene: TRBV19
abundance: many
CDR3aa: CASSTPTEAFF

j_gene: TRBJ2-1
v_gene: TRBV27
abundance: many
CDR3aa: CASSFLASSPYNEQFF

j_gene: TRBJ1-1
v_gene: TRBV7-2
abundance: few
CDR3aa: CASTRTNTEAFF

j_gene: TRBJ1-5
v_gene: TRBV5-6
abundance: many
CDR3aa: CASSGEGGQPQHF

j_gene: TRBJ1-1
v_gene: TRBV6-5
abundance: many
CDR3aa: CASRPSQGEAFF

j_gene: TRBJ2-1
v_gene: TRBV20-1
abundance: many
CDR3aa: CSAPLTSGSYEQFF

j_gene: TRBJ1-2
v_gene: TRBV29-1
abundance: many
CDR3aa: CSVEGQGNYGYTF

j_gene: TRBJ2-5
v_gene: TRBV29-1
abundance: many
CDR3aa: CSVQPGQGYSYQETQYF

j_gene: TRBJ2-2
v_gene: TRBV19
abundance: few
CDR3aa: CASCSGTANTGELFF

j_gene: TRBJ2-7
v_gene: TRBV19
abundance: many
CDR3aa: CASSIPGQEYEQYF

j_gene: TRBJ1-2
v_gene: TRBV20-1
abundance: many
CDR3aa: CSATGGGNYGYTF

j_gene: TRBJ2-1
v_gene: TRBV7-9
abundance: -
CDR3aa: CARSPGRLCGNEQFF

j_gene: TRBJ2-5
v_gene: TRBV20-1
abundance: many
CDR3aa: CSGTRSGRETQYF

j_gene: TRBJ2-5
v_gene: TRBV5-4
abundance: many
CDR3aa: CASRRETQETQYF

j_gene: TRBJ2-2
v_gene: TRBV11-2
abundance: many
CDR3aa: CASSFRTSGRSLTGELFF

j_gene: TRBJ2-4
v_gene: TRBV12-3/TRBV12-4
abundance: many
CDR3aa: CASSPPRVAGIAKNIQYF

j_gene: TRBJ2-1
v_gene: TRBV7-9
abundance: few
CDR3aa: CASSLPPAGGGNEQFF

j_gene: TRBJ2-7
v_gene: TRBV7-8
abundance: few
CDR3aa: CASSLTEAYEQYF

j_gene: TRBJ2-7
v_gene: TRBV5-1
abundance: many
CDR3aa: CASSQKDYEQYF

j_gene: TRBJ2-7
v_gene: TRBV10-3
abundance: few
CDR3aa: CAISPFGRGAGEQYF

j_gene: TRBJ2-7
v_gene: TRBV6-2/TRBV6-3
abundance: many
CDR3aa: CASMGQGNNYPYEQYF

j_gene: TRBJ2-7
v_gene: TRBV5-1
abundance: many
CDR3aa: CASSREGQGYEQYF

j_gene: TRBJ2-2
v_gene: TRBV20-1
abundance: -
CDR3aa: CSAGQGASTGELFF

j_gene: TRBJ1-3
v_gene: TRBV12-3/TRBV12-4
abundance: -
CDR3aa: CASSLWESSGNTIYF

j_gene: TRBJ2-3
v_gene: TRBV20-1
abundance: -
CDR3aa: CSARDSLASTDTQYF

j_gene: TRBJ1-2
v_gene: TRBV7-2
abundance: many
CDR3aa: CASSQTFNYGYTF

j_gene: TRBJ2-1
v_gene: TRBV7-8
abundance: many
CDR3aa: CASSLVLGSYNEQFF

j_gene: TRBJ2-1
v_gene: TRBV5-1
abundance: -
CDR3aa: CASSLASGADSYNEQFF

j_gene: TRBJ2-1
v_gene: TRBV20-1
abundance: many
CDR3aa: CSAKGLSRSSYNEQFF

j_gene: TRBJ2-1
v_gene: TRBV7-2
abundance: many
CDR3aa: CASSLSLAGYEQFF

j_gene: TRBJ2-1
v_gene: TRBV18
abundance: many
CDR3aa: CASSPLAPSSYNEQFF

j_gene: TRBJ2-1
v_gene: TRBV20-1
abundance: many
CDR3aa: CSATLAGRWNEQFF

j_gene: TRBJ1-1
v_gene: TRBV7-9
abundance: many
CDR3aa: CASRNRAVTEAFF

j_gene: TRBJ1-1
v_gene: TRBV20-1
abundance: few
CDR3aa: CSAKLGGLNTEAFF

j_gene: TRBJ2-2
v_gene: TRBV10-3
abundance: many
CDR3aa: CAISDPGGAGELFF

j_gene: TRBJ1-1
v_gene: TRBV19
abundance: -
CDR3aa: CASTMDGLNTEAFF

j_gene: TRBJ2-5
v_gene: TRBV20-1
abundance: few
CDR3aa: CSARVWSEETQYF

j_gene: TRBJ2-3
v_gene: TRBV7-2
abundance: few
CDR3aa: CASSPFPSPTTDTQYF

j_gene: TRBJ2-3
v_gene: TRBV5-4
abundance: -
CDR3aa: CASSLVRGQGTDTQYF

j_gene: TRBJ2-1
v_gene: TRBV11-1
abundance: many
CDR3aa: CASSHGRVPYNEQFF

j_gene: TRBJ1-2
v_gene: TRBV12-3/TRBV12-4
abundance: many
CDR3aa: CASSLSGAPYGYTF

j_gene: TRBJ2-7
v_gene: TRBV20-1
abundance: many
CDR3aa: CSARDLGGLLYEQYF

j_gene: TRBJ2-4
v_gene: TRBV20-1
abundance: many
CDR3aa: CSALAGVKNIQYF

j_gene: TRBJ1-1
v_gene: TRBV5-1
abundance: many
CDR3aa: CASSLGGMNTEAFF

j_gene: TRBJ2-5
v_gene: TRBV18
abundance: -
CDR3aa: CASSPRQEETQYF

j_gene: TRBJ1-6
v_gene: TRBV11-2
abundance: many
CDR3aa: CASSLVMSSPLHF